This entry lists 10 T cell receptor beta chains sequenced from one sample in a study of shared clonotypes between healthy human individuals. Profiling relied on immunoSEQ multiplex PCR, and the TCRdb table lists in-frame clones only, not all of them. The sample lists roughly 2 million clones; approximately 94% were seen once. Sequencing was carried out using naive CD4+ T cells sorted from blood. Specified subset: CD45RA+ positively selected. These TCRs come from a man in his late teens or twenties in good health.

The V call is TRBV7-9, the J call TRBJ1-3; TRBD1 is a possible D gene (5 bases). V was clipped by 6 bases and J by 0 bases, with 15 bases between them. Germline-derived CDR1 and CDR2 are SEHNR and FQNEAQ (reference sequence). This CDR3 region has 16 residues. In DNA form, the CDR3 reads TGTGCCAGCAGGGGGGAGGGGAGAACCTCTGGAAACACCATATATTTT. It specifies CASRGEGRTSGNTIYF.

This clone was picked up one time. The J gene is TRBJ2-2, the V gene TRBV18; D unclear. Germline CDR1 reads KGHSH; CDR2 reads LQKENI. The V and J ends lost 3 bases and 5 bases respectively, with 10 bases between them. The CDR3 sequence is 14 residues long. CDR3 sequence reads: CASSPLRETGELFF. Here the CDR3 DNA reads TGTGCCAGCTCACCGCTACGTGAGACCGGGGAGCTGTTTTTT.

The chain couples TRBV30 to TRBJ1-6; TRBD1 is a possible D gene (5 bases). The CDR3 runs to 13 residues. Germline values: CDR1 GTSNPN, CDR2 SVGIG (reference sequence). The V and J ends lost 3 bases and 16 bases respectively, with 19 bases between them. CDR3 loop: CAWRPHPDTLLHF. CDR3 nucleotides: TGTGCCTGGAGACCGCACCCGGACACTTTACTCCACTTT.

This sequence joins TRBV7-2 and TRBJ1-2; D not resolved. Germline V CDR1 and CDR2: SGHTA, FQGNSA. V was cut by 4 bases and J by 8 bases, with 11 bases left in between. The CDR3 loop spans 12 amino acids. In nucleotides, the CDR3 is TGTGCCAGCAGCTCAGGAGTGGGAGGCTACACCTTC. It codes for CASSSGVGGYTF.

The gene calls are TRBV10-2 and TRBJ2-2; possible D gene TRBD1, 5 bases. CDR1 and CDR2 from the germline V gene are WSHSY and SAAADI. Trimming cost V 3 bases and J 2 bases, with 10 bases left between them. The CDR3 covers 15 residues. The CDR3 nucleotides read TGCGCCAGCAGTGACCAGGGTCTTAACACCGGGGAGCTGTTTTTT. Translating it yields CASSDQGLNTGELFF.

This chain links TRBV21-1 with TRBJ2-7; the table's D call of TRBD1 was not tested on the DNA. TRBV21-1 is classified as a pseudogene. CDR3 length: 15 amino acids. CDR3 sequence reads: CASIYPGQGAYEQYF. The CDR3 coding sequence is TGTGCCAGCATCTACCCGGGACAGGGGGCCTACGAGCAGTACTTC.

V gene TRBV5-1 combines with J gene TRBJ2-5; perhaps D is TRBD1 or TRBD2 (5 bases each). V was pared by 6 bases and J by 3 bases, with 21 bases between. This CDR3 comprises 16 residues. Germline lookup yields CDR1 SGHRS and CDR2 YFSETQ. CDR3 bases: TGCGCCAGCAAGGGGCCAAGCCCAGCCGGGGAAGAGACCCAGTACTTC. It encodes CASKGPSPAGEETQYF.

V and J are TRBV7-9 and TRBJ2-1, with 11 bases fitting TRBD2. Germline CDR1 SEHNR, CDR2 FQNEAQ (reference sequence). The J segment lost 7 bases and the V segment lost 2 bases, leaving 16 bases of the junction unmatched. This CDR3 comprises 19 residues. This CDR3 is CASSLRLPGLAGGLNEQFF. The CDR3 DNA reads as TGTGCCAGCAGCTTACGTTTACCTGGGCTAGCGGGGGGCTTGAATGAGCAGTTCTTC.

This clone was detected once. This chain uses TRBV6-1 with TRBJ2-7; possibly TRBD2 for D (6 bases). The V end was cut by 4 bases, the J end by 7 bases, with 17 bases between. Germline lookup yields CDR1 MNHNS and CDR2 SASEGT. This CDR3 has 14 amino acids. The CDR3 DNA reads as TGTGCCAGCAGTGGTAATACGGGAGCACGTGAGCAGTACTTC. This codes for CASSGNTGAREQYF.

The chain is built from TRBV29-1 and TRBJ2-7; 14 bases match TRBD2. CDR1 and CDR2 (germline): SQVTM, ANQGSEA. The CDR3 is 13 residues long. V was pared by 6 bases and J by 5 bases, with 3 bases of the junction left unmatched. This CDR3 is CSVGTSGGNEQYF. In DNA, the CDR3 is TGCAGCGTGGGGACTAGCGGGGGAAACGAGCAGTACTTC.